One sample yielded the 26 T cell receptor beta chains listed below, sequenced in a study of T cells in Graves' hyperthyroidism and ophthalmopathy (dated by TCRdb to between 2018 and 2021). The library was generated by multiplex PCR. Sequenced using an Illumina HiSeq 2000. Amplification of TCR beta CDR3 regions was carried out from RNA transcripts. The TCR CDR3 was subjected to a first round of RT-PCR using the HTBI primer set and the Qiagen OneStep RT-PCR kit. The raw public data were reprocessed by TCRdb itself: fastp quality trimming at Q25, MiXCR clonotype calling, in-frame beta chains only. One record per CDR3 amino acid sequence lists the most common genes and DNA. The sample data list under 450,000 distinct CDR3 sequences, and approximately 15% of these were observed just once. The ten largest clones take up around 7.3% of the sample. The sample was blood. The source of these receptors is a woman aged 18-29 years with Graves' hyperthyroidism.

This clonotype was seen more than once but under ten times. The chain's CDR3 is CASSFPGPGNTIYF. For the CDR3, the DNA is TGTGCCAGCAGTTTCCCCGGGCCTGGAAACACCATATATTTT. V usage is TRBV12-3 or TRBV12-4 and J usage is TRBJ1-3; D uncertain. This CDR3 has 14 amino acids. V was shortened by 3 bases and J by 2 bases, with 8 bases between the two germline ends.

The chain couples TRBV28 to TRBJ1-2; D gene ambiguous. This CDR3 region has 13 residues. The germline V and J ends were trimmed by 5 bases and 13 bases, with 20 bases remaining between them. Germline values: CDR1 MDHEN, CDR2 SYDVKM. CDR3 sequence reads: CASSPPSLFRSTF. The CDR3 coding sequence is TGTGCCAGCAGTCCACCCAGCCTTTTTCGAAGCACCTTC.

This clonotype has ten or more counts. The chain is built from TRBV20-1 and TRBJ2-3; D unresolved. This CDR3 contains 13 residues. Trimming removed 6 bases from V and 0 bases from J, with 10 bases in between. Germline CDR1 and CDR2: DFQATT and SNEGSKA (reference sequence). Written as DNA, the CDR3 is TGCAGTGCCATTGCCCAGAGCACAGATACGCAGTATTTT. Protein product: CSAIAQSTDTQYF.

Comments on this clonotype: This likely comes from a read error, as the CDR3 has no conserved phenylalanine or tryptophan at its end. The chain has TRBV28 and TRBJ1-5; D not certain. Between the trimmed V and J ends, which lost 6 bases and 1 base, there was a span of 4 bases. The CDR3 extends over 12 amino acids. Germline loops: CDR1 MDHEN, CDR2 SYDVKM. Here the CDR3 reads CASRASNQPQHS. In DNA form, the CDR3 reads TGTGCCAGCAGGGCAAGCAATCAGCCCCAGCATTCT.

Note on this clonotype: Relative to the germline gene, one junction end is altered; a read error may explain this. The CDR3, as DNA: TGTACCAGCAGCTTGGTAACTAGCGGGAATAATGAGCAGTTCTTC. Translating gives CTSSLVTSGNNEQFF. The chain couples TRBV5-6 to TRBJ2-1, with TRBD2 identical over 10 bases. Looked up from germline, CDR1 is SGHDT and CDR2 is YYEEEE. This CDR3 has 15 amino acids.

This clonotype has just a few counts. The chain recombines TRBV3-1 with TRBJ1-4; D remains unclear. Per germline, CDR1 LGHDT and CDR2 YNNKEL (reference sequence). The V end lost 1 base, the J end lost 7 bases, and 13 bases lay between the germline ends. There are 15 residues in the CDR3. In nucleotides, the CDR3 is TGTGCCAGCAGCCAAGTTATGGGGTTCAGTGAAAAACTGTTTTTT. Translation: CASSQVMGFSEKLFF.

This clonotype was recorded many times. This sequence joins TRBV10-3 and TRBJ1-1, with 8 nucleotides matching TRBD1. The CDR3 is made up of 15 amino acids. From germline, CDR1 is ENHRY and CDR2 SYGVKD. J gave up 0 bases and V 6 bases, and 6 bases lay outside the gene matches. The CDR3 spells CAISRGQAMNTEAFF. CDR3 DNA: TGTGCCATCAGCCGGGGACAGGCAATGAACACTGAAGCTTTCTTT.

This clonotype was recorded many times. This chain connects TRBV14 to TRBJ2-7, with 9 bases aligning to TRBD2. J lost 2 bases, V lost 1 base, and 6 bases had no gene match. Germline-derived CDR1 and CDR2 are SGHDN and FVKESK. CDR3 size: 16 residues. CDR3 sequence reads: CASSQGTSGFAYEQYF. The CDR3 region has the DNA TGTGCCAGCAGCCAAGGTACTAGCGGGTTCGCCTACGAGCAGTACTTC.

This clonotype came up a few times. The J gene is TRBJ2-7, the V gene TRBV2; 10 bases align to TRBD1. Per the germline V gene, CDR1 is SNHLY and CDR2 is FYNNEI. This CDR3 has 13 residues. V trimming: 11 bases; J trimming: 4 bases; junction bases outside the gene matches: 8. CDR3 in amino acids: CASRVDRGYEQYF. In nucleotides, the CDR3 is TGTGCCTCGAGGGTGGACAGGGGGTACGAGCAGTACTTC.

The table lists this clonotype with many counts. This chain uses TRBV5-5 with TRBJ2-2; a possible D gene is TRBD2 (5 bases). V lost 0 bases and J lost 6, with 9 bases in between. Germline loops: CDR1 SGHKS, CDR2 YYEKEE (reference sequence). This CDR3 is built from 14 residues. The CDR3 nucleotides read TGTGCCAGCAGCTTGGCACTAGGTCCCGGGGAGCTGTTTTTT. It codes for CASSLALGPGELFF.

Many counts were recorded for this clonotype. The J gene is TRBJ2-3, the V gene TRBV5-1; no reliable D call. V was cut by 4 bases and J by 1 base, with 19 bases left in between. Per germline, CDR1 SGHRS and CDR2 YFSETQ. CDR3 length equals 17 residues. The CDR3 bases are TGCGCCAGCAGCCCCCCTTTCAAAGGGAAACGCACAGATACGCAGTATTTT. It translates to CASSPPFKGKRTDTQYF.

J is TRBJ2-3 and V is TRBV20-1; 8 bases fit TRBD2. The CDR3 runs to 17 residues. CDR1 is DFQATT and CDR2 is SNEGSKA in the germline V gene (reference sequence). Trimming removed 6 bases from V and 0 bases from J; junction bases left unmatched: 14. The CDR3 nucleotides read TGCAGTGCCATTCTCGGGGGGGCGCCCCTTAGCACAGATACGCAGTATTTT. Its protein product is CSAILGGAPLSTDTQYF.

This clonotype occurred many times. V is TRBV5-1 and J is TRBJ1-2; 9 nucleotides line up with TRBD1. V trimming: 4 bases; J trimming: 4 bases; junction bases outside the gene matches: 11. Per the germline V gene, CDR1 is SGHRS and CDR2 is YFSETQ. There are 16 residues in the CDR3. The CDR3 DNA reads TGCGCCAGCAGCGGGGCCGGGACAGGGTCCCTCTATGGCTACACCTTC. It codes for CASSGAGTGSLYGYTF.

This clonotype was counted ten times or more. V usage is TRBV7-3 and J usage is TRBJ2-1, with TRBD1 matching over 7 bases. The CDR3 is 16 amino acids. Germline V CDR1 and CDR2: SGHTA, FQGTGA. Trimming took 0 bases from V and 0 from J; bases not matched to a gene: 2. The CDR3 region is CASSLTTGFSYNEQFF. The CDR3 nucleotides are TGTGCCAGCAGCTTAACGACAGGGTTCTCCTACAATGAGCAGTTCTTC.

Only a few counts were recorded for this clonotype. The genes are TRBV4-1 and TRBJ1-2; possibly TRBD1 for D (5 bases). V was pared by 6 bases and J by 3 bases, with 17 bases between. The length of the CDR3 is 15 residues. Germline lookup yields CDR1 MGHRA and CDR2 YSYEKL. DNA of the CDR3: TGCGCCAGCAGTAATAAACAGGAAGCCCACTATGGCTACACCTTC. Its protein is CASSNKQEAHYGYTF.

This clonotype has more than one count but fewer than ten. The genes are TRBV24-1 and TRBJ1-2, with D unresolved. The CDR3 extends over 11 amino acids. Germline assignment: CDR1 KGHDR and CDR2 SFDVKD. V was trimmed by 6 bases and J by 7 bases, leaving 8 bases between them. The CDR3, as DNA: TGTGCCACCAGTTCATACGGTGGCTACACCTTC. Its translation is CATSSYGGYTF.

This clonotype was observed a few times. The chain combines TRBV5-4 with TRBJ2-2, with a tentative D call TRBD1 (7 bases). The CDR3 loop spans 16 amino acids. V lost 0 bases and J 3 bases, leaving 12 bases between the germline ends. Germline V lookup: CDR1 SGHNT, CDR2 YYREEE (reference sequence). CDR3 sequence reads: CASSLAARGDTGELFF. The CDR3 DNA reads TGTGCCAGCAGCTTGGCGGCCAGGGGGGACACCGGGGAGCTGTTTTTT.

The sample holds a few counts of this clonotype. The chain employs TRBV29-1 and TRBJ1-2, with D perhaps TRBD1 (6 bases). V dropped 4 bases and J dropped 8 bases, with 20 bases sitting between them. The germline V gene encodes CDR1 SQVTM and CDR2 ANQGSEA. The CDR3 has 14 residues. DNA for the CDR3: TGCAGCGTTGTATACGGGGGGCTGAGGGGGGGCTACACCTTC. It codes for CSVVYGGLRGGYTF.

There are many counts of this clonotype. The chain joins TRBV18 to TRBJ2-7; D might be TRBD1 (5 bases). V was clipped by 3 bases and J by 6 bases, with 15 bases between them. CDR3 length equals 14 residues. The germline gives CDR1 KGHSH, CDR2 LQKENI. CDR3 DNA sequence: TGTGCCAGCTCACCTTCAGGGTGGGCTAGCGAGCAGTACTTC. Its translation: CASSPSGWASEQYF.

The chain couples TRBV5-1 to TRBJ1-1; 9 bases fit TRBD1. V lost 4 bases and J lost 0; bases outside the gene matches: 4. The CDR3 extends over 15 amino acids. CDR1 is SGHRS and CDR2 is YFSETQ in the germline V gene. The CDR3 region is CASSEQGAMNTEAFF. The CDR3 nucleotides read TGCGCCAGCAGCGAACAGGGGGCGATGAACACTGAAGCTTTCTTT.

The chain links TRBV4-1 to TRBJ1-1; D may be TRBD1 (5 bases). V lost 0 bases, J lost 3 bases, and 11 bases lay in between. The CDR3 sequence is 15 residues long. The germline gives CDR1 MGHRA, CDR2 YSYEKL. CDR3 DNA sequence: TGCGCCAGCAGCCAAGATGGGGGTAGTGACACTGAAGCTTTCTTT. It codes for CASSQDGGSDTEAFF.

The chain combines TRBV14 with TRBJ2-4, with TRBD1 identical over 9 bases. The CDR3 is made up of 14 amino acids. CDR1 and CDR2 (germline): SGHDN, FVKESK. J gave up 7 bases and V 1 base, and 2 bases lay outside the gene matches. The CDR3 DNA follows: TGTGCCAGCAGCCAAGGGACAGGGGCGAACATTCAGTACTTC. This gives the protein CASSQGTGANIQYF.

This clonotype was seen many times. The chain couples TRBV15 to TRBJ2-3; 8 bases fit TRBD2. This CDR3 has 15 residues. The J segment lost 5 bases and the V segment lost 0 bases, leaving 4 bases of the junction unmatched. Germline CDR1 reads LNHNV; CDR2 reads YYDKDF (reference sequence). As DNA, the CDR3 is TGTGCCACCAGCAGAGATCTTACTAGCGGAGATACGCAGTATTTT. It encodes CATSRDLTSGDTQYF.

There are a few counts of this clonotype. V and J are TRBV4-1 and TRBJ2-7; a weak D match, TRBD1 (5 bases). The CDR3 sequence is 17 residues long. Trimming took 1 base from V and 6 from J, leaving 22 bases between them. Looked up from germline, CDR1 is MGHRA and CDR2 is YSYEKL. The CDR3 protein is CASSQVRARVALAEQYF. CDR3 bases: TGCGCCAGCAGCCAAGTAAGGGCCAGGGTGGCCCTTGCCGAGCAGTACTTC.

In this sample, this clonotype turned up many times. The V call is TRBV7-8, the J call TRBJ2-5; TRBD1 aligns across 8 bases. Germline CDR1 and CDR2: SGHVS and FQNEAQ. The V gene end was trimmed by 1 base and the J gene end by 2 bases; junction bases not matched to a gene: 9. There are 17 residues in the CDR3. CDR3 in amino acids: CASSLGGTGINQETQYF. The CDR3 region has the DNA TGTGCCAGCAGCTTAGGAGGGACAGGAATAAATCAAGAGACCCAGTACTTC.

The sample holds many counts of this clonotype. The CDR3, as DNA: TGTGCCTGGAGTGTAACTGGGACTAGCGGGAGGCCCTCCTACAATGAGCAGTTCTTC. It specifies CAWSVTGTSGRPSYNEQFF. V and J are TRBV30 and TRBJ2-1; TRBD2 matches 15 bases. CDR1 and CDR2 from the germline V gene are GTSNPN and SVGIG (reference sequence). The CDR3 runs 19 residues. V shed 0 bases and J 0 bases; nucleotides not matched to a gene: 6.